Listed below are T cell receptor beta chains from one sample, sequenced in a study of response to subunit inactivated influenza vaccine. TCRdb passed the RT-PCR reads through MiXCR, listing each CDR3 protein once. The profile covers over 450,000 distinct CDR3 sequences, with 10% to 15% appearing a single time and around 12% taken by the ten largest. This sample comprised PBMCs from blood, obtained more than 35 days after vaccination. Every receptor here comes from a man aged 50 to 59 who received an inactivated influenza vaccine. Both conserved end residues are part of each CDR3. Each record gives: J gene, CDR3 length, D gene, clone size, V gene, CDR3 protein, CDR3 DNA. The D gene is left open where the match is weak. Only some rows state a clone size, as once, few, many or a class for expanded clones.

>TRBJ2-1|16|TRBD2|.|TRBV12-3/TRBV12-4
CASSLQAGGPYNEQFF
TGTGCCAGCAGTTTACAGGCGGGGGGGCCCTACAATGAGCAGTTCTTC
>TRBJ2-7|13|.|few|TRBV9
CASSDGGPYEQYF
TGTGCCAGCAGCGATGGGGGTCCGTACGAGCAGTACTTC
>TRBJ2-2|13|.|.|TRBV20-1
CSAREGGTGELFF
TGCAGTGCTAGAGAGGGCGGCACCGGGGAGCTGTTTTTT
>TRBJ2-3|13|TRBD2|many|TRBV24-1
CATTGLAGNTQYF
TGTGCCACCACAGGACTAGCGGGAAATACGCAGTATTTT
>TRBJ1-6|13|TRBD1|.|TRBV27
CATTGGNNSPLHF
TGTGCCACCACAGGGGGGAATAATTCACCCCTCCACTTT
>TRBJ2-7|11|TRBD1|few|TRBV7-9
CASGTGPEQYF
TGTGCCAGCGGGACAGGGCCTGAGCAGTACTTC
>TRBJ2-7|15|.|few|TRBV25-1
CASSPNRVFPAEQYF
TGTGCCAGCAGTCCAAACCGGGTCTTCCCAGCGGAGCAGTACTTC
>TRBJ2-7|17|.|many|TRBV4-3
CASSQDLSRDKFYEQYF
TGCGCCAGCAGCCAAGATCTCTCAAGGGACAAGTTTTACGAGCAGTACTTC
>TRBJ1-3|13|.|few|TRBV7-8
CASFRGVGNTIYF
TGTGCCAGCTTCCGAGGGGTTGGAAACACCATATATTTT
>TRBJ2-3|15|.|many|TRBV5-1
CASSLEHASTDTQYF
TGCGCCAGCAGCCTCGAACACGCTAGCACAGATACGCAGTATTTT
>TRBJ2-4|12|.|.|TRBV6-2/TRBV6-3
CASKSLQNIQYF
TGTGCCAGTAAAAGCCTACAAAACATTCAGTACTTC
>TRBJ2-7|13|.|.|TRBV9
CASSIGPDYEQYF
TGTGCCAGCAGCATCGGGCCCGATTACGAGCAGTACTTC
>TRBJ2-3|16|.|.|TRBV6-4
CARRWGLALGTDTQYF
TGTGCCAGAAGGTGGGGCCTAGCGTTAGGCACAGATACGCAGTATTTT
>TRBJ2-7|14|TRBD2|.|TRBV6-2/TRBV6-3
CASTNGGAPYEQYF
TGTGCCAGCACCAACGGGGGGGCTCCCTACGAGCAGTACTTC
>TRBJ1-1|14|TRBD1|many|TRBV20-1
CSARDRGPNTEAFF
TGCAGTGCTAGAGATAGGGGGCCGAACACTGAAGCTTTCTTT
>TRBJ2-3|14|.|few|TRBV28
CASSSIQQADTQYF
TGTGCCAGCAGTTCCATCCAACAGGCAGATACGCAGTATTTT
>TRBJ2-5|14|.|.|TRBV6-5
CASSYAKLGETQYF
TGTGCCAGCAGTTATGCCAAGTTGGGGGAGACCCAGTACTTC
>TRBJ2-7|16|.|many|TRBV7-2
CASSSEGGTGGYEQYF
TGTGCCAGCAGCTCCGAGGGGGGGACAGGTGGCTACGAGCAGTACTTC
>TRBJ2-1|15|TRBD2|.|TRBV5-4
CASSLEVAGGNEQFF
TGTGCCAGCAGCTTGGAAGTAGCGGGAGGAAATGAGCAGTTCTTC
>TRBJ1-2|11|.|once|TRBV29-1
CSARGGDGYTF
TGCAGCGCCCGCGGGGGAGATGGCTACACCTTC
>TRBJ2-7|13|.|.|TRBV28
CASRPGSAYEQYF
TGTGCCAGCAGGCCAGGGAGTGCCTACGAGCAGTACTTC
>TRBJ2-3|14|.|.|TRBV20-1
CSAPRTGLTDTQYF
TGCAGTGCACCAAGGACTGGTCTCACAGATACGCAGTATTTT
>TRBJ2-7|15|TRBD2|many|TRBV29-1
CSVETSGSASYEQYF
TGCAGCGTTGAGACTAGCGGGAGCGCGTCCTACGAGCAGTACTTC
>TRBJ2-2|17|.|few|TRBV29-1
CSVELLTASSNTGELFF
TGCAGCGTTGAGCTCCTGACCGCCTCATCGAACACCGGGGAGCTGTTTTTT
>TRBJ2-3|16|TRBD2|.|TRBV20-1
CSALSSGVEGTDTQYF
TGCAGTGCTCTGTCTAGCGGGGTAGAGGGCACAGATACGCAGTATTTT
>TRBJ1-1|13|TRBD1|.|TRBV6-2/TRBV6-3
CASSQTGGAEAFF
TGTGCCAGCAGTCAGACAGGGGGAGCTGAAGCTTTCTTT
>TRBJ2-5|15|TRBD2|.|TRBV6-2/TRBV6-3
CASSYRGLGGETQYF
TGTGCCAGCAGTTACCGGGGACTAGGTGGAGAGACCCAGTACTTC
>TRBJ2-7|13|.|many|TRBV15
CATSEEAGYEQYF
TGTGCCACCAGCGAGGAGGCGGGATACGAGCAGTACTTC
>TRBJ2-1|17|TRBD2|.|TRBV20-1
CSARNLLTSGRRDEQFF
TGCAGTGCTAGAAACCTTTTGACTAGCGGGAGACGCGATGAGCAGTTCTTC
>TRBJ2-7|11|.|.|TRBV20-1
CSASRSYEQNF
TGCAGTGCTAGTCGGTCCTACGAGCAGAACTTC
>TRBJ2-7|16|TRBD2|few|TRBV7-2
CASSLGLAGDSYEQYF
TGTGCCAGCAGCTTAGGACTAGCGGGGGACTCCTACGAGCAGTACTTC
>TRBJ1-5|12|.|few|TRBV20-1
CSGTRRDQPQHF
TGCAGTGGGACCCGCAGGGATCAGCCCCAGCATTTT
>TRBJ1-2|14|TRBD1|.|TRBV12-3/TRBV12-4
CASSLWDRGGGYTF
TGTGCCAGCAGTTTATGGGACAGGGGAGGGGGCTACACCTTC
>TRBJ1-5|16|TRBD1|few|TRBV7-9
CASSVPGQERARPQHF
TGTGCCAGCAGCGTCCCAGGACAGGAACGGGCTAGGCCCCAGCATTTT
>TRBJ2-7|14|.|.|TRBV7-9
CASSLRTESYEQYF
TGTGCCAGCAGCTTACGGACCGAATCCTACGAGCAGTACTTC
>TRBJ2-6|18|TRBD2|many|TRBV6-5
CASSYLAGFATGANVLTF
TGTGCCAGCAGTTACTTAGCGGGCTTTGCCACTGGGGCCAACGTCCTGACTTTC
>TRBJ1-6|14|.|.|TRBV7-2
CASMIPGHNSPLHF
TGTGCCAGCATGATACCGGGCCACAATTCACCCCTCCACTTT
>TRBJ2-3|15|TRBD2|.|TRBV28
CASSLPLAGTDTQYF
TGTGCCAGCAGTTTACCGCTAGCGGGGACAGATACGCAGTATTTT
>TRBJ2-4|14|.|few|TRBV20-1
CSASGGEGVNIQYF
TGCAGTGCTAGTGGCGGGGAAGGGGTTAACATTCAGTACTTC
>TRBJ1-1|15|.|.|TRBV7-3
CASSPGAGVNTEAFF
TGTGCCAGTTCTCCGGGTGCCGGCGTGAACACTGAAGCTTTCTTT
>TRBJ2-7|15|.|.|TRBV4-1
CASSQVEGTSYEQYF
TGCGCCAGCAGCCAAGTGGAAGGAACCTCCTACGAGCAGTACTTC
>TRBJ2-1|16|TRBD2|few|TRBV5-1
CASSDRRAGGSNEQFF
TGCGCCAGCAGCGACCGTCGGGCGGGAGGGTCCAATGAGCAGTTCTTC
>TRBJ1-1|15|.|.|TRBV5-1
CASSYDGTWNTEAFF
TGCGCCAGCAGCTACGACGGGACGTGGAACACTGAAGCTTTCTTT
>TRBJ1-5|13|TRBD1|few|TRBV20-1
CSVRTGTGQPQHF
TGCAGTGTCAGGACAGGGACAGGACAGCCCCAGCATTTT
>TRBJ2-7|13|.|many|TRBV5-1
CASSLPQGAEQYF
TGCGCCAGCAGCTTGCCTCAGGGAGCCGAGCAGTACTTC
>TRBJ2-5|15|TRBD1|.|TRBV6-5
CASSYGTGPSGTQYF
TGTGCCAGCAGTTATGGGACAGGGCCTTCCGGGACCCAGTACTTC
>TRBJ1-2|14|.|few|TRBV25-1
CASSEVGGGYGYTF
TGTGCCAGCAGTGAAGTTGGGGGGGGCTATGGCTACACCTTC
>TRBJ2-3|16|TRBD2|.|TRBV3-1
CASSLTSGRVTDTQYF
TGTGCCAGCAGCCTGACTAGCGGGAGGGTTACAGATACGCAGTATTTT
>TRBJ1-5|14|.|few|TRBV19
CASRGRSVGGPQHF
TGTGCCAGTCGAGGACGGTCCGTTGGGGGGCCCCAGCATTTT
>TRBJ2-5|15|.|few|TRBV7-6
CASSLDLGIQETQYF
TGTGCCAGCAGCTTAGATTTGGGAATACAAGAGACCCAGTACTTC
>TRBJ2-7|16|TRBD1|.|TRBV28
CASRGFGQGKAYEQYF
TGTGCCAGCAGGGGATTCGGACAGGGAAAGGCCTACGAGCAGTACTTC
>TRBJ2-3|15|.|few|TRBV6-4
CASTSPGASTDTQYF
TGTGCCAGCACCAGTCCAGGGGCCAGCACAGATACGCAGTATTTT
>TRBJ2-6|15|.|.|TRBV5-1
CASSPREGRANVLTF
TGCGCCAGCAGCCCTCGTGAGGGAAGGGCCAACGTCCTGACTTTC
>TRBJ2-2|16|TRBD1|few|TRBV20-1
CSAPPPDREDTGELFF
TGCAGTGCTCCACCCCCAGACAGGGAAGACACCGGGGAGCTGTTTTTT